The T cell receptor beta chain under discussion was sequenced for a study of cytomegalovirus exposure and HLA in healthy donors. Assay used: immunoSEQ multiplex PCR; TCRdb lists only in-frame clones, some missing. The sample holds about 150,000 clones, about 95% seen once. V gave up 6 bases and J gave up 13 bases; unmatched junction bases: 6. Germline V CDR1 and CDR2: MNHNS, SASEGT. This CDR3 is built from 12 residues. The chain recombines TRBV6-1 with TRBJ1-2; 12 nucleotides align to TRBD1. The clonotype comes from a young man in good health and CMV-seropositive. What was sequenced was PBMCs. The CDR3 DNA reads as TGTGCCAGCAGGGGGACAGGGGGCAGGGTCACCTTC. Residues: CASRGTGGRVTF.